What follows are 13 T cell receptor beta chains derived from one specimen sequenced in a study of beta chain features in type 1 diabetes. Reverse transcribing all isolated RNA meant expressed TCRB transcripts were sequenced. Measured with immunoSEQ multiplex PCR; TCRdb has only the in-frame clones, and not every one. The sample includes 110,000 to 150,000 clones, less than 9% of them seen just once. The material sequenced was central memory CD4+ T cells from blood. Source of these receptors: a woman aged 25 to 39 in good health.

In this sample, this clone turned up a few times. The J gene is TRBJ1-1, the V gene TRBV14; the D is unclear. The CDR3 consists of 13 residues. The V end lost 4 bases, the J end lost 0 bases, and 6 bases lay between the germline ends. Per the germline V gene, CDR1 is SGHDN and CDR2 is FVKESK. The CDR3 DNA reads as TGTGCCAGCAGCCGAGGAGTGAACACTGAAGCTTTCTTT. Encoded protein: CASSRGVNTEAFF.

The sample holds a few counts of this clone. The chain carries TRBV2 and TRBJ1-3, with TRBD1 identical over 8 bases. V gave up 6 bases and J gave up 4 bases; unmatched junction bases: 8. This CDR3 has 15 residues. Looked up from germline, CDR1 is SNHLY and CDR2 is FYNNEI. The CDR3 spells CASRRQGSSGNTIYF. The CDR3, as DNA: TGTGCCAGCAGACGACAGGGGTCTTCAGGAAACACCATATATTTT.

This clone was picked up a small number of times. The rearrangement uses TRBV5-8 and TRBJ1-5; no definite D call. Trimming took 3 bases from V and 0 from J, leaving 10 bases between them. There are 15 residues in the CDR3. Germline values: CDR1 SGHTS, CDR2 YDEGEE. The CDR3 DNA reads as TGTGCCAGCAGCTCCGTTGGCCGTAGCAATCAGCCCCAGCATTTT. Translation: CASSSVGRSNQPQHF.

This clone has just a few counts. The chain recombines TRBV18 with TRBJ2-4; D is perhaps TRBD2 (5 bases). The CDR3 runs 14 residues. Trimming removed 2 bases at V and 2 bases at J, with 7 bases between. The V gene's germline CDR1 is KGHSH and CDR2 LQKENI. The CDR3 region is CASSPTDSKNIQYF. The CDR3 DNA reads TGTGCCAGCTCACCAACGGACTCCAAAAACATTCAGTACTTC.

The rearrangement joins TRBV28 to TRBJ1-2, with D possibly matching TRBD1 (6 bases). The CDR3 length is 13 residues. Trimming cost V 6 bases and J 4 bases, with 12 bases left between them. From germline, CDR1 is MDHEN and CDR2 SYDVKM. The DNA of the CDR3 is TGTGCCAGCAGGGTGGACAGAGTCTATGGCTACACCTTC. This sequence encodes CASRVDRVYGYTF.

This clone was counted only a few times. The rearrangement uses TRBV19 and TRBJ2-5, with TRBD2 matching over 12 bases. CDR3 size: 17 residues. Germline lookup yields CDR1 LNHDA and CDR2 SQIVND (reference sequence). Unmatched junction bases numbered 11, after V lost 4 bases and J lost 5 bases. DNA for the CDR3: TGTGCCAGTAGTACTAGACTAGCGGGAGTTGTAAGGGAGACCCAGTACTTC. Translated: CASSTRLAGVVRETQYF. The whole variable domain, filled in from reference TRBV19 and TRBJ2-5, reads DGGITQSPKYLFRKEGQNVTLSCEQNLNHDAMYWYRQDPGQGLRLIYYSQIVNDFQKGDIAEGYSVSREKKESFPLTVTSAQKNPTAFYLCASSTRLAGVVRETQYFGPGTRLLVL.

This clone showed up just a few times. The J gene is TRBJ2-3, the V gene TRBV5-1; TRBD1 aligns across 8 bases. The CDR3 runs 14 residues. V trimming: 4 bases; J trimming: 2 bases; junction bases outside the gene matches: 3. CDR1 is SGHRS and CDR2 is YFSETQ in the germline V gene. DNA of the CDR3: TGCGCCAGCAGCCCGGGACAGGACACAGATACGCAGTATTTT. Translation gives CASSPGQDTDTQYF.

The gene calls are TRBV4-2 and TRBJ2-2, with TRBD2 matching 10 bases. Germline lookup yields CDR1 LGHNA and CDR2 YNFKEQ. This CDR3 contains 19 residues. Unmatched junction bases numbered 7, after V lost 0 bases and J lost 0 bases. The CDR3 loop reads CASSQEVYSGRSNTGELFF. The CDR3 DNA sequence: TGTGCCAGCAGCCAAGAGGTGTATAGCGGGAGGTCGAACACCGGGGAGCTGTTTTTT.

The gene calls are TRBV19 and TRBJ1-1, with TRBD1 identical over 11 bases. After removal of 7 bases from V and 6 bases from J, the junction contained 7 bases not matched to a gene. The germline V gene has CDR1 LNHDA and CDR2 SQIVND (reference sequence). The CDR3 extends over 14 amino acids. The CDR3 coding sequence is TGTGCCAGTACCTCCGGACAGGGGGCTTCTGAAGCTTTCTTT. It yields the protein CASTSGQGASEAFF.

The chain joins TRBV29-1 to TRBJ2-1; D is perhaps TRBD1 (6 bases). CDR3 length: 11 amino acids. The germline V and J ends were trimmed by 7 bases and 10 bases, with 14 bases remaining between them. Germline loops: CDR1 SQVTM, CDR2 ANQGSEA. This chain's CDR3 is CSASQGHEQFF. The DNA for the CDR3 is TGCAGCGCCTCACAGGGACACGAGCAGTTCTTC.

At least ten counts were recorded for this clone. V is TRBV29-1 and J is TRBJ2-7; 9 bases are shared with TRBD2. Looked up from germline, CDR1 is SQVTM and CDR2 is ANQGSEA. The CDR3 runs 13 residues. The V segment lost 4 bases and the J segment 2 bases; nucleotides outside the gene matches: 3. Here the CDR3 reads CSVVAGDPYEQYF. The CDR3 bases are TGCAGCGTTGTAGCGGGAGACCCCTACGAGCAGTACTTC.

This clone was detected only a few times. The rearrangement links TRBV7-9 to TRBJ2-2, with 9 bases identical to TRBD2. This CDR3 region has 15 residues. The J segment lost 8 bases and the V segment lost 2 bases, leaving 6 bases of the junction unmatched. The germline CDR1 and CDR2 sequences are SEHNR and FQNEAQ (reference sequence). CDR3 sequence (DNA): TGTGCCAGCAGCTTATTCCATAGCGGGAGTGGGGAGCTGTTTTTT. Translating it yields CASSLFHSGSGELFF.

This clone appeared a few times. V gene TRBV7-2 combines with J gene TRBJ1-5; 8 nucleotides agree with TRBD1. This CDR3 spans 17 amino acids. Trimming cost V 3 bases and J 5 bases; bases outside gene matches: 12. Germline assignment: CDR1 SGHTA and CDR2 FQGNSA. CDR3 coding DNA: TGTGCCAGCAGCTTGCTTAGGACAGGGTCAGGGGATCAGCCCCAGCATTTT. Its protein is CASSLLRTGSGDQPQHF.